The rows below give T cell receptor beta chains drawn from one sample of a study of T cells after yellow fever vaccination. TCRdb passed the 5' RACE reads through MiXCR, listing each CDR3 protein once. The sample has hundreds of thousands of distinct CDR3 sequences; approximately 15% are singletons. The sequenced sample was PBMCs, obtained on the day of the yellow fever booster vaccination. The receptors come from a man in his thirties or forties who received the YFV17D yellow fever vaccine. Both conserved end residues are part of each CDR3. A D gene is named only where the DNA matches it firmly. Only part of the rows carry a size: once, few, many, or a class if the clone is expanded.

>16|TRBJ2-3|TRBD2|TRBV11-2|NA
CASSLRLAAVGDTQYF
TGTGCCAGCAGCTTAAGGCTAGCGGCGGTGGGAGATACGCAGTATTTT
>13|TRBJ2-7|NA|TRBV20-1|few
CSARAESILEQYF
TGCAGTGCTAGAGCTGAATCGATTCTCGAGCAGTACTTC
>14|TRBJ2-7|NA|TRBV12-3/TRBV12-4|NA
CASSLRLASYEQYF
TGTGCCAGCAGTTTACGGCTAGCATCCTACGAGCAGTACTTC
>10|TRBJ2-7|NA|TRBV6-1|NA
CASAGHEQYF
TGTGCCAGCGCGGGGCACGAGCAGTACTTC
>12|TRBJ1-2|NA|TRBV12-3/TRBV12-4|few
CATHNVVDGYTF
TGTGCCACCCATAATGTTGTGGATGGCTACACCTTC
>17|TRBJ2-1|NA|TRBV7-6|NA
CASSLGASPSSYNEQFF
TGTGCCAGCAGCTTAGGAGCCAGCCCGAGCTCCTACAATGAGCAGTTCTTC
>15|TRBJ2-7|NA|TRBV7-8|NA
CASSPGLVRVSEQYF
TGTGCCAGCAGCCCGGGGTTGGTTCGAGTGAGCGAGCAGTACTTC
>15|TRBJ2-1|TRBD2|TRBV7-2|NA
CASSSSIPSGREQFF
TGTGCCAGCAGCTCCTCGATCCCTAGCGGCCGTGAGCAGTTCTTC
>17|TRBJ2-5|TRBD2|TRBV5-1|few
CASLRMSGGSVGETQYF
TGCGCCAGCCTACGTATGTCGGGAGGGAGTGTCGGGGAGACCCAGTACTTC
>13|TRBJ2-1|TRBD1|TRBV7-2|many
CASSRDRGYEQFF
TGTGCCAGCAGCCGGGACAGGGGATATGAGCAGTTCTTC